This TCR beta chain was sequenced for a study of OX40 agonist ivuxolimab in advanced cancers. Study background: An agonistic anti-OX40 (CD134) antibody, ivuxolimab, was used to treat the patients. Participants could have had prior anti-PD-1, anti-PD-L1 or anti-CTLA-4 therapy, and roughly 39% had some.

A few counts support this clone. Its antigen is currently unknown. Whole-study findings and limits: Clones of CD4+ and CD8+ blood T cells grew by week 6 at doses of 0.1 to 3.0 mg/kg. Patients with a partial response at 0.1-3.0 mg/kg had among the lowest clonal expansion.

Libraries were prepared by immunoSEQ multiplex PCR; TCRdb keeps only in-frame clonotypes and omits some of them. Of roughly 70,000 clones in the sample, around 80% were seen once. The source material was CD4+ or CD8+ T cells sorted from blood, sampled in a trial of the OX40 agonist ivuxolimab. The sequence derives from an adult with an advanced solid tumor such as melanoma, head and neck, liver or kidney cancer.

The CDR3 spells CASSASGNEGYTF. CDR3 bases: TGTGCCAGCAGCGCCTCCGGGAATGAAGGCTACACCTTC. The chain recombines TRBV7-9 with TRBJ1-2; D is ambiguous. Trimming left V 5 bases short and J 8 bases short, with 15 bases between. Germline V lookup: CDR1 SEHNR, CDR2 FQNEAQ (reference sequence). The CDR3 loop spans 13 amino acids.